The sequence of this T cell receptor (beta chain) was determined in a study of blood T cell repertoires in COVID-19. Study context: Researchers got acute and convalescent COVID-19 samples from the United States, Italy and Spain.

CDR3 length: 14 amino acids. CDR1 is KGHSH, CDR2 LQKENI, per germline. The V and J ends lost 1 base and 1 base respectively, with 5 bases between them. Per the study methods: Estimates of nucleated cell counts were drawn from the amplification of reference gene primers. The table came from immunoSEQ multiplex PCR; TCRdb's copy has only in-frame clones and leaves some out. The V and J calls and the clone size are those of that table, but D and trimming were determined from the DNA. This sample has 200,000 to 300,000 clones, with approximately 90% found just once. V usage is TRBV18 and J usage is TRBJ2-1; D is unclear. Input material: peripheral blood. This TCR derives from a man aged 60 to 69 who had recovered from COVID-19. CDR3 DNA: TGTGCCAGCTCACCACAGCGTTCCTACAATGAGCAGTTCTTC. The encoded protein is CASSPQRSYNEQFF.